This is a list of T cell receptor beta chains from one sample in a study of blood T cell repertoires in COVID-19. Data came from immunoSEQ multiplex PCR; TCRdb stores just in-frame clones and leaves some out. The sample consists of 200,000 to 250,000 clones, more than 65% of them appearing once. Sequenced sample: peripheral blood. These TCRs come from a woman in her thirties or forties with active or convalescent COVID-19. Both conserved end residues are part of each CDR3. A D gene is named only where the DNA matches it firmly. Size tells how often a clone was seen (once, few, many) or the class of an expanded clone, and some rows leave it out.

clone size,J gene,D gene,V gene,CDR3 protein,CDR3 DNA
NA,TRBJ2-1,TRBD2,TRBV9,CASSVAPTGGSHEQFF,TGTGCCAGCAGCGTAGCCCCCACCGGGGGGTCCCATGAGCAGTTCTTC
few,TRBJ2-1,TRBD2,TRBV9,CASSASGGAINEQFF,TGTGCCAGCAGCGCAAGCGGGGGGGCAATTAATGAGCAGTTCTTC
once,TRBJ2-7,TRBD2,TRBV9,CASSAGGEQYF,TGTGCCAGCAGCGCCGGGGGGGAGCAGTACTTC
NA,TRBJ2-1,TRBD2,TRBV7-6,CASSYLSGGAWNEQFF,TGTGCCAGCAGCTACCTTAGCGGGGGGGCTTGGAATGAGCAGTTCTTC
few,TRBJ1-6,NA,TRBV30,CAWSNRASTLHF,TGTGCCTGGAGTAACAGGGCTTCAACCCTCCACTTT
NA,TRBJ1-4,NA,TRBV6-5,CASTRGGGNEKLFF,TGTGCCAGCACCCGAGGCGGGGGTAATGAAAAACTGTTTTTT
NA,TRBJ1-2,NA,TRBV19,CASSVDSNYGYTF,TGTGCCAGTAGTGTAGACTCGAACTATGGCTACACCTTC
NA,TRBJ1-2,NA,TRBV19,CASRMGAVLNYGYTF,TGTGCCAGTAGAATGGGGGCAGTCCTTAACTATGGCTACACCTTC
NA,TRBJ1-6,NA,TRBV5-1,CASSLERGSNSPLHF,TGCGCCAGCAGCTTGGAAAGGGGGAGTAATTCACCCCTCCACTTT
NA,TRBJ2-4,NA,TRBV15,CATSRDRDNKNIQYF,TGTGCCACCAGCCGGGACCGGGACAACAAAAACATTCAGTACTTC
NA,TRBJ1-6,NA,TRBV5-6,CASSPMGGSYNSPLHF,TGTGCCAGCAGTCCGATGGGGGGCTCCTATAATTCACCCCTCCACTTT
NA,TRBJ1-2,NA,TRBV25-1,CASRGESVYGYTF,TGTGCCAGCAGGGGTGAGAGCGTCTATGGCTACACCTTC
NA,TRBJ1-1,NA,TRBV4-2,CASSQVGGTEAFF,TGTGCCAGCAGCCAAGTGGGGGGCACTGAAGCTTTCTTT
NA,TRBJ1-1,NA,TRBV29-1,CSVFLQQNTEAFF,TGCAGCGTTTTTTTACAGCAGAACACTGAAGCTTTCTTT
NA,TRBJ2-2,NA,TRBV5-1,CASKPSTAGELFF,TGCGCCAGCAAACCCTCAACGGCCGGGGAGCTGTTTTTT
NA,TRBJ1-4,NA,TRBV6-6,CASSPSQGNEKLFF,TGTGCCAGCAGCCCCTCCCAGGGTAATGAAAAACTGTTTTTT
NA,TRBJ2-7,NA,TRBV5-1,CASSLALAAGEQYF,TGCGCCAGCAGCTTGGCGCTGGCAGCGGGCGAGCAGTACTTC
NA,TRBJ1-2,TRBD1,TRBV3-1/TRBV3-2,CASSRQGFYGYTF,TGTGCCAGCAGTCGACAGGGATTCTATGGCTACACCTTC
NA,TRBJ1-2,NA,TRBV7-3,CASSRQADYGYTF,TGTGCCAGCAGCCGACAGGCGGACTATGGCTACACCTTC
NA,TRBJ1-1,NA,TRBV2,CACGGGRGNTEAFF,TGTGCCTGTGGTGGTGGCAGGGGGAACACTGAAGCTTTCTTT
NA,TRBJ2-1,TRBD1,TRBV12-3/TRBV12-4,CASSRDRVSEQFF,TGTGCCAGCAGTAGAGACAGGGTCTCGGAGCAGTTCTTC
NA,TRBJ1-2,NA,TRBV19,CASTGGGGSTGGYTF,TGTGCCAGTACCGGAGGGGGGGGGTCCACGGGTGGCTACACCTTC
NA,TRBJ2-5,TRBD2,TRBV30,CAWGAGLLVGAQYF,TGTGCCTGGGGAGCGGGACTACTAGTGGGGGCCCAGTACTTC
NA,TRBJ1-1,TRBD1,TRBV18,CASSASADRDGTEAFF,TGTGCCAGCTCAGCATCTGCCGACAGGGACGGCACTGAAGCTTTCTTT
NA,TRBJ2-7,NA,TRBV29-1,CSVDMGGRYEQYF,TGCAGCGTTGATATGGGGGGTAGGTACGAGCAGTACTTC
NA,TRBJ2-1,NA,TRBV5-4,CASSPPGGDEQFF,TGTGCCAGCAGCCCTCCAGGAGGGGATGAGCAGTTCTTC
NA,TRBJ2-1,TRBD1,TRBV2,CASSRQGPEQFF,TGTGCCAGCAGTCGACAGGGTCCTGAGCAGTTCTTC
NA,TRBJ1-2,TRBD1,TRBV3-1/TRBV3-2,CASSQDKAGGYYGYTF,TGTGCCAGCAGCCAAGATAAGGCAGGGGGGTACTATGGCTACACCTTC
NA,TRBJ1-6,NA,TRBV28,CASTGLVNSPLHF,TGTGCCAGCACGGGACTCGTTAATTCACCCCTCCACTTT
NA,TRBJ2-1,NA,TRBV15,CATSRDRGSYNEQFF,TGTGCCACCAGCCGCGATAGGGGCTCCTACAATGAGCAGTTCTTC
NA,TRBJ1-1,NA,TRBV12-3/TRBV12-4,CASRGLPNTEAFF,TGTGCCAGCAGGGGACTCCCGAACACTGAAGCTTTCTTT
NA,TRBJ2-3,TRBD2,TRBV7-6,CASSLGIIAGGRDTQYF,TGTGCCAGCAGCTTAGGGATAATAGCGGGGGGGAGAGATACGCAGTATTTT
NA,TRBJ1-2,NA,TRBV6-5,CASRVGVQPQYGYTF,TGTGCCAGCAGGGTTGGAGTCCAGCCTCAATATGGCTACACCTTC
NA,TRBJ1-1,TRBD1,TRBV19,CASSPRDSWTEAFF,TGTGCCAGTAGTCCGCGGGACAGTTGGACTGAAGCTTTCTTT
NA,TRBJ1-2,NA,TRBV30,CAWSGGDYGYTF,TGTGCCTGGAGTGGGGGAGACTATGGCTACACCTTC
few,TRBJ1-2,TRBD1,TRBV10-3,CAISVDREGAGGYTF,TGTGCCATCAGTGTTGACAGGGAAGGAGCAGGCGGCTACACCTTC
NA,TRBJ1-1,TRBD1,TRBV7-9,CASSFDRGRAFF,TGTGCCAGCAGCTTCGACAGGGGGCGAGCTTTCTTT
NA,TRBJ1-4,NA,TRBV5-1,CASSPGTTTNEKLFF,TGCGCCAGCAGCCCCGGGACAACAACTAATGAAAAACTGTTTTTT
few,TRBJ1-2,TRBD1,TRBV5-5,CASSTGTEDGYTF,TGTGCCAGCAGCACCGGGACAGAAGATGGCTACACCTTC
NA,TRBJ1-6,NA,TRBV5-6,CASSSLFQGVDSPLHF,TGTGCCAGCAGCTCACTCTTTCAGGGTGTAGATTCACCCCTCCACTTT
NA,TRBJ1-1,TRBD1,TRBV6-5,CASSLTGGVTEAFF,TGTGCCAGCAGTTTGACAGGGGGGGTCACTGAAGCTTTCTTT
NA,TRBJ2-2,NA,TRBV14,CASSQDHRGAVF,TGTGCCAGCAGCCAAGATCACCGGGGAGCTGTTTTT
few,TRBJ1-5,NA,TRBV7-3,CASSPDRDQPQHF,TGTGCCAGCAGCCCGGACAGAGATCAGCCCCAGCATTTT
NA,TRBJ1-5,TRBD1,TRBV7-2,CASSLDRGANQPQHF,TGTGCCAGCAGTCTCGACAGGGGCGCGAATCAGCCCCAGCATTTT
NA,TRBJ1-5,NA,TRBV6-6,CASSIGTGHQPQHF,TGTGCCAGCAGTATCGGAACAGGCCATCAGCCCCAGCATTTT